One sample yielded the 20 T cell receptor beta chains listed below, sequenced in a study of shared clonotypes between healthy human individuals. Produced via immunoSEQ multiplex PCR; TCRdb's table is partial and in-frame only. The sample includes approximately 250,000 clones, approximately 70% of them seen just once. Material: memory CD4+ T cells sorted from blood. Subset in this sample: CD45RA-negative fraction. The receptors here all came from a man in his thirties or forties in good health.

The CDR3 is CASSLRSGTGSYEQYF. CDR3 DNA sequence: TGTGCCAGCAGCCTTAGATCCGGGACAGGGTCCTACGAGCAGTACTTC. The chain carries TRBV9 and TRBJ2-7, with 9 bases aligning to TRBD1. From germline, CDR1 is SGDLS and CDR2 YYNGEE. This CDR3 is built from 16 residues. J was trimmed by 1 base and V by 4 bases; bases with no gene match: 9.

The chain uses TRBV9 and TRBJ1-4, with 8 bases matching TRBD1. The germline V gene has CDR1 SGDLS and CDR2 YYNGEE. The CDR3 runs to 16 residues. Trimming took 2 bases from V and 7 from J; bases not matched to a gene: 10. CDR3 DNA: TGTGCCAGCAGCGTCGGCCCGACAGGGGCCAGTGAAAAACTGTTTTTT. It translates to CASSVGPTGASEKLFF.

J is TRBJ1-5 and V is TRBV30, with unresolved D. The V gene lost 5 bases and the J gene lost 3 bases, with 8 bases spanning the gap. CDR3 size: 12 residues. CDR1 and CDR2 (germline): GTSNPN, SVGIG (reference sequence). The DNA for the CDR3 is TGTGCCTGGGACGGAAACAATCAGCCCCAGCATTTT. It is translated as CAWDGNNQPQHF.

The J gene is TRBJ1-3, the V gene TRBV6-5; D is perhaps TRBD1 (6 bases). Germline lookup yields CDR1 MNHEY and CDR2 SVGAGI. Trimming left V 6 bases short and J 0 bases short, with 12 bases between. The CDR3 totals 15 residues. CDR3 in DNA: TGTGCCAGCAGGACCCCACAGGGCTCTGGAAACACCATATATTTT. Protein sequence: CASRTPQGSGNTIYF.

This clone appeared a single time. This sequence joins TRBV6-4 and TRBJ2-5; no definite D call. The V gene lost 4 bases and the J gene lost 2 bases, with 11 bases spanning the gap. CDR1 and CDR2 (germline): MRHNA, SNTAGT. The CDR3 contains 14 residues. CDR3: CASSVNSAQETQYF. Here the CDR3 DNA reads TGTGCCAGCAGTGTTAACAGCGCGCAAGAGACCCAGTACTTC.

V is TRBV2 and J is TRBJ2-7; D may be TRBD2 (6 bases). V lost 7 bases to trimming and J lost 5 bases, with 12 bases between them. The CDR3 is 12 residues long. Germline loops: CDR1 SNHLY, CDR2 FYNNEI. As DNA, the CDR3 is TGTGCCAGCATATACGGGGGACACGAGCAGTACTTC. It yields the protein CASIYGGHEQYF.

V and J are TRBV6-6 and TRBJ2-1, with D tentatively TRBD1 (6 bases). Per germline, CDR1 MNHNY and CDR2 SVGAGI (reference sequence). This CDR3 is built from 14 residues. The ends were cut back, 7 bases at V and 5 bases at J, with 15 bases in the middle. The CDR3 loop is CASNDRFGDNEQFF. CDR3 bases: TGTGCCAGCAACGACAGGTTTGGGGACAATGAGCAGTTCTTC.

A remark on this clone: Other nucleotide sequences from this sample produce the same CDR3. This chain joins TRBV7-6 and TRBJ2-1, with 8 positions matching TRBD2. This CDR3 comprises 13 residues. CDR1 SGHVS and CDR2 FNYEAQ come from the germline V gene. Germline trimming cut 4 bases from V and 4 bases from J; bases unmatched to any gene: 0. The CDR3 region has the DNA TGTGCCAGCAGCTCTAGCGGGTACAATGAGCAGTTCTTC. It is translated as CASSSSGYNEQFF.

The rearrangement joins TRBV15 to TRBJ1-5; D is undetermined. CDR1 and CDR2 (germline): LNHNV, YYDKDF (reference sequence). This CDR3 has 14 amino acids. The V end was cut by 0 bases, the J end by 4 bases, with 7 bases between. The CDR3 spells CATSRDTRNQPQHF. The CDR3 DNA reads as TGTGCCACCAGCAGAGATACGCGGAATCAGCCCCAGCATTTT.

The chain joins TRBV5-1 to TRBJ1-3; TRBD1 agrees at 7 bases. J gave up 9 bases and V 2 bases, and 11 bases lay outside the gene matches. Germline CDR1 and CDR2: SGHRS and YFSETQ. The CDR3 is 15 amino acids. CDR3: CASSFFEGQKSTIYF. For the CDR3, the DNA is TGCGCCAGCAGCTTCTTTGAGGGACAGAAAAGCACCATATATTTT.

The chain has TRBV29-1 and TRBJ2-2, with D perhaps matching TRBD2 (5 bases). Germline values: CDR1 SQVTM, CDR2 ANQGSEA. Trimming pared 1 base from V and 5 bases from J, leaving 8 bases between. This CDR3 region has 13 residues. The CDR3 loop is CSVEVRGTGELFF. DNA of the CDR3: TGCAGCGTTGAAGTACGGGGTACCGGGGAGCTGTTTTTT.

This clone was counted only a few times. For the CDR3, the DNA is TGTGCCAGCAGTGAATCGGTCTATGGCTACACCTTC. Translation: CASSESVYGYTF. The chain couples TRBV6-1 to TRBJ1-2; D is ambiguous. The germline V gene encodes CDR1 MNHNS and CDR2 SASEGT. The CDR3 totals 12 residues. Trimming removed 2 bases at V and 4 bases at J, with 5 bases between.

V is TRBV5-8 and J is TRBJ2-1; 11 bases are a match to TRBD2. The CDR3 is 20 amino acids. Losses at the gene ends were 4 bases for V and 0 bases for J; bases not matched to a gene: 15. The germline V gene has CDR1 SGHTS and CDR2 YDEGEE. CDR3: CASSPFWASGRLVSYNEQFF. The CDR3 DNA reads as TGTGCCAGCAGCCCCTTTTGGGCTAGCGGGAGGCTTGTCTCCTACAATGAGCAGTTCTTC.

The chain joins TRBV7-9 to TRBJ2-5; D is unclear. Trimming removed 5 bases at V and 5 bases at J, with 15 bases between. The CDR3 is 14 amino acids. CDR1 and CDR2 from the germline V gene are SEHNR and FQNEAQ (reference sequence). The CDR3 reads CASSPRALRETQYF. CDR3 sequence (DNA): TGTGCCAGCAGCCCCCGGGCCCTCCGGGAGACCCAGTACTTC.

The chain joins TRBV11-3 to TRBJ1-5; D not resolved. This CDR3 has 13 residues. Trimming pared 5 bases from V and 5 bases from J, leaving 10 bases between. Germline CDR1 is SGHNT and CDR2 is YENEEA. The chain's CDR3 is CASSVRGDQPQHF. CDR3 DNA sequence: TGTGCCAGCAGCGTCAGAGGTGATCAGCCCCAGCATTTT.

The V and J genes are TRBV7-6 and TRBJ2-7; D tentatively fits TRBD1 or TRBD2 (6 bases each). The CDR3 spans 14 residues. V gave up 4 bases and J gave up 7 bases, with 17 bases separating them. The germline gives CDR1 SGHVS, CDR2 FNYEAQ. The CDR3 DNA reads TGTGCCAGCAGCTCGGGACTGACAGGTGAAGAGCAGTACTTC. Translating gives CASSSGLTGEEQYF. The full variable domain, its missing parts supplied by reference TRBV7-6 and TRBJ2-7, is GAGVSQSPRYKVTKRGQDVALRCDPISGHVSLYWYRQALGQGPEFLTYFNYEAQQDKSGLPNDRFSAERPEGSISTLTIQRTEQRDSAMYRCASSSGLTGEEQYFGPGTRLTVT.

The rearrangement links TRBV18 to TRBJ2-7; TRBD1 matches at 10 bases. The trim removed 4 bases at V and 5 bases at J, leaving 2 bases unmatched. This CDR3 region has 13 residues. Germline loops: CDR1 KGHSH, CDR2 LQKENI. Here the CDR3 reads CASSLGQGDEQYF. The CDR3 coding sequence is TGTGCCAGCTCACTTGGACAGGGGGACGAGCAGTACTTC.

CDR3 sequence (DNA): TGTGCCAGTAGTATCATCGGAGTCTCTGGAAACACCATATATTTT. Translating it yields CASSIIGVSGNTIYF. The chain couples TRBV19 to TRBJ1-3, with D hard to call. Germline CDR1 and CDR2: LNHDA and SQIVND (reference sequence). This CDR3 is 15 amino acids long. V was shortened by 3 bases and J by 0 bases, with 9 bases between the two germline ends.

This chain joins TRBV5-5 and TRBJ2-7, with D possibly matching TRBD2 (6 bases). Per the germline V gene, CDR1 is SGHKS and CDR2 is YYEKEE (reference sequence). V lost 3 bases, J lost 0 bases, and 16 bases lay in between. The CDR3 is 16 residues long. The CDR3 DNA sequence: TGTGCCAGCAGCTGGGATGGAGGGAGTCGCTCCTACGAGCAGTACTTC. As protein: CASSWDGGSRSYEQYF.

This chain links TRBV4-2 with TRBJ2-1; the match to TRBD2 covers 10 bases. Germline assignment: CDR1 LGHNA and CDR2 YNFKEQ. This CDR3 spans 17 amino acids. J lost 8 bases, V lost 0 bases, and 10 bases had no gene match. The CDR3 bases are TGTGCCAGCAGCCAAGATTACCAGAAGCGGGAGGGTGATGAGCAGTTCTTC. It translates to CASSQDYQKREGDEQFF.